Listed here are 32 T cell receptor beta chains from one sample, sequenced in a study of shared clonotypes between healthy human individuals. TCRdb's table, derived via immunoSEQ multiplex PCR, lists solely in-frame clones and lacks some. The sample yields about 2 million clones, approximately 95% seen once. Sequenced input: naive CD4+ T cells sorted from blood. Subset: CD45RA+ positively selected. Receptors originate from a man between 18 and 29 years old in good health.

The V call is TRBV2, the J call TRBJ1-5, with a tentative D call TRBD1 (5 bases). Germline lookup yields CDR1 SNHLY and CDR2 FYNNEI. V shed 9 bases and J shed 6 bases, with 21 bases lying between them. CDR3 length: 15 residues. The CDR3, as DNA: TGTGCCAGTGCCTTTGATGGGGGGGTTCCTCAGCCCCAGCATTTT. Amino acid sequence: CASAFDGGVPQPQHF.

The chain carries TRBV11-2 and TRBJ1-5; the D gene is possibly TRBD1 (6 bases). The CDR3 consists of 15 residues. Looked up from germline, CDR1 is SGHAT and CDR2 is FQNNGV. V was pared by 5 bases and J by 0 bases, with 11 bases between. Here the CDR3 reads CASSPTGLSNQPQHF. DNA of the CDR3: TGTGCCAGCAGCCCCACAGGGCTTAGCAATCAGCCCCAGCATTTT.

This clone was detected only once. The rearrangement joins TRBV9 to TRBJ2-5; 10 nucleotides align to TRBD2. Germline trimming cut 4 bases from V and 2 bases from J; bases unmatched to any gene: 8. The CDR3 runs 16 residues. Germline V CDR1 and CDR2: SGDLS, YYNGEE. CDR3 coding DNA: TGTGCCAGCAGCTTGAATTTAGCGGGGGGACAAGAGACCCAGTACTTC. Its protein is CASSLNLAGGQETQYF. Full variable domain (missing parts from reference TRBV9 and TRBJ2-5): DSGVTQTPKHLITATGQRVTLRCSPRSGDLSVYWYQQSLDQGLQFLIQYYNGEERAKGNILERFSAQQFPDLHSELNLSSLELGDSALYFCASSLNLAGGQETQYFGPGTRLLVL.

This clone appeared a single time. The chain is built from TRBV7-9 and TRBJ1-5; D perhaps matches TRBD1 (5 bases). This CDR3 contains 14 residues. Trimming took off 2 bases at V and 4 bases at J, with 9 bases between the two ends. Germline lookup yields CDR1 SEHNR and CDR2 FQNEAQ (reference sequence). CDR3: CASSLQGENQPQHF. CDR3 DNA sequence: TGTGCCAGCAGCTTACAAGGGGAGAATCAGCCCCAGCATTTT.

The rearrangement links TRBV15 to TRBJ1-6, with D uncertain. The V gene's germline CDR1 is LNHNV and CDR2 YYDKDF (reference sequence). The CDR3 contains 12 residues. Trimming stripped 8 bases from V and 5 bases from J, with 7 bases between. DNA for the CDR3: TGTGCCACCGGGAGTGATAATTCACCCCTCCACTTT. This sequence encodes CATGSDNSPLHF. Filled out from reference TRBV15 and TRBJ1-6, the complete variable domain reads DAMVIQNPRYQVTQFGKPVTLSCSQTLNHNVMYWYQQKSSQAPKLLFHYYDKDFNNEADTPDNFQSRRPNTSFCFLDIRSPGLGDTAMYLCATGSDNSPLHFGNGTRLTVT.

The rearrangement links TRBV6-5 to TRBJ2-7; D gene unclear. The V end was cut by 4 bases, the J end by 5 bases, with 15 bases between. From germline, CDR1 is MNHEY and CDR2 SVGAGI. The CDR3 contains 14 residues. The CDR3 here is CASSSSRRVDEQYF. The CDR3 region has the DNA TGTGCCAGCAGTTCCTCTCGACGGGTCGACGAGCAGTACTTC.

The chain joins TRBV15 to TRBJ2-2, with unresolved D. Looked up from germline, CDR1 is LNHNV and CDR2 is YYDKDF (reference sequence). The CDR3 sequence is 13 residues long. Trimming took off 0 bases at V and 8 bases at J, with 7 bases between the two ends. CDR3 protein: CATSRDWRGELFF. CDR3 sequence (DNA): TGTGCCACCAGCAGAGATTGGCGAGGGGAGCTGTTTTTT.

The V call is TRBV4-3, the J call TRBJ2-2; 10 nucleotides match TRBD1. The V gene end was trimmed by 1 base and the J gene end by 12 bases; junction bases not matched to a gene: 8. Germline-derived CDR1 and CDR2 are LGHNA and YSLEER. The CDR3 loop spans 15 amino acids. CDR3 loop: CASSQGPGQGYKLFF. CDR3 coding DNA: TGCGCCAGCAGCCAAGGACCGGGACAGGGGTATAAGCTGTTTTTT.

CDR3 DNA sequence: TGTGCCAGCAGCTTCCCCGGGACAGGCCTAGACGAGCAGTACTTC. Translation gives CASSFPGTGLDEQYF. The chain employs TRBV7-2 and TRBJ2-7; 8 bases align to TRBD1. Trimming cost V 3 bases and J 5 bases; bases outside gene matches: 9. CDR1 SGHTA and CDR2 FQGNSA come from the germline V gene. This CDR3 is built from 15 residues. The full variable domain, completed using reference TRBV7-2 and TRBJ2-7, is GAGVSQSPSNKVTEKGKDVELRCDPISGHTALYWYRQSLGQGLEFLIYFQGNSAPDKSGLPSDRFSAERTGGSVSTLTIQRTQQEDSAVYLCASSFPGTGLDEQYFGPGTRLTVT.

This chain links TRBV30 with TRBJ1-5; D possibly corresponds to TRBD1 (5 bases). This CDR3 is built from 13 residues. V was shortened by 1 base and J by 11 bases, with 15 bases between the two germline ends. The germline CDR1 and CDR2 sequences are GTSNPN and SVGIG (reference sequence). CDR3 protein: CAWSAQAGGTQHF. The CDR3 nucleotides read TGTGCCTGGAGTGCCCAGGCCGGGGGGACCCAGCATTTT.

The chain employs TRBV5-1 and TRBJ2-3, with D perhaps matching TRBD1 or TRBD2 (5 bases each). V shed 0 bases and J shed 2 bases, with 7 bases lying between them. Per the germline V gene, CDR1 is SGHRS and CDR2 is YFSETQ. The CDR3 runs to 14 residues. The CDR3 sequence: CASSLGDHTDTQYF. The CDR3 bases are TGCGCCAGCAGCTTGGGGGACCACACAGATACGCAGTATTTT. Full variable domain (rest looked up from reference TRBV5-1 and TRBJ2-3): KAGVTQTPRYLIKTRGQQVTLSCSPISGHRSVSWYQQTPGQGLQFLFEYFSETQRNKGNFPGRFSGRQFSNSRSEMNVSTLELGDSALYLCASSLGDHTDTQYFGPGTRLTVL.

The genes are TRBV29-1 and TRBJ1-2; D remains unclear. This CDR3 is built from 14 residues. The germline V gene has CDR1 SQVTM and CDR2 ANQGSEA. Trimming left V 8 bases short and J 1 base short, with 17 bases between. CDR3 protein: CSHRDLGFNYGYTF. The CDR3 nucleotides read TGCAGCCACCGTGATTTAGGGTTTAACTATGGCTACACCTTC.

This chain joins TRBV6-1 and TRBJ1-1, with D unclear. The CDR3 is 15 residues long. Per the germline V gene, CDR1 is MNHNS and CDR2 is SASEGT. V was pared by 2 bases and J by 4 bases, with 14 bases between. The CDR3 loop is CASSENGPGATEAFF. The CDR3 region has the DNA TGTGCCAGCAGTGAAAATGGGCCAGGTGCCACTGAAGCTTTCTTT.

J is TRBJ1-1 and V is TRBV5-4; D remains ambiguous. CDR3 size: 14 residues. CDR1 and CDR2 (germline): SGHNT, YYREEE (reference sequence). V lost 0 bases, J lost 0 bases, and 6 bases lay in between. CDR3 sequence reads: CASSLVRVNTEAFF. The DNA of the CDR3 is TGTGCCAGCAGCTTGGTGAGAGTGAACACTGAAGCTTTCTTT. Combining the CDR3 with reference TRBV5-4 and TRBJ1-1 gives the whole variable domain ETGVTQSPTHLIKTRGQQVTLRCSSQSGHNTVSWYQQALGQGPQFIFQYYREEENGRGNFPPRFSGLQFPNYSSELNVNALELDDSALYLCASSLVRVNTEAFFGQGTRLTVV.

The rearrangement joins TRBV30 to TRBJ1-4; maybe TRBD1 (5 bases). The CDR3 sequence is 13 residues long. V was pared by 4 bases and J by 3 bases, with 9 bases between. The germline CDR1 and CDR2 sequences are GTSNPN and SVGIG (reference sequence). The CDR3 coding sequence is TGTGCCTGGACCACGGGACCTAATGAAAAACTGTTTTTT. Translating it yields CAWTTGPNEKLFF.

In the case of this clone: Within the sample, other DNA sequences also encode this same CDR3. The CDR3 region is CASSLWGSSYNEQFF. CDR3 sequence (DNA): TGTGCCAGCAGTTTGTGGGGTAGCTCCTACAATGAGCAGTTCTTC. The chain employs TRBV27 and TRBJ2-1; D call uncertain. The CDR3 spans 15 residues. Between the trimmed V and J ends, which lost 3 bases and 0 bases, there was a span of 9 bases. CDR1 and CDR2 (germline): MNHEY, SMNVEV (reference sequence).

To note about this clone: No DNA is shown, since the ends of the CDR3 on it are uncertain; the CDR3 is the one TCRdb lists. The J gene is TRBJ2-1, the V gene TRBV6-1; the DNA was not used to check the table's D call, TRBD2. The CDR3 has 14 amino acids, counting both end residues. The germline CDR1 and CDR2 sequences are MNHNS and SASEGT. CDR3 sequence: CASILGLAGNEQFF.

The chain is built from TRBV28 and TRBJ2-7; 9 bases line up with TRBD1. CDR3 length: 16 residues. V was pared by 6 bases and J by 2 bases, with 11 bases of the junction left unmatched. CDR1 is MDHEN and CDR2 is SYDVKM in the germline V gene. CDR3 loop: CASRNQGQGVPYEQYF. As DNA, the CDR3 is TGTGCCAGCAGGAACCAGGGACAGGGAGTACCCTACGAGCAGTACTTC.

In this sample, this clone turned up a few times. The chain recombines TRBV28 with TRBJ1-2; D call uncertain. V lost 2 bases and J lost 10, with 11 bases in between. The CDR3 contains 12 residues. From germline, CDR1 is MDHEN and CDR2 SYDVKM. CDR3 amino acids: CASSLGVAFYTF. The CDR3 coding sequence is TGTGCCAGCAGTTTAGGAGTAGCCTTCTACACCTTC.

The chain has TRBV10-2 and TRBJ2-7; 11 nucleotides match TRBD2. Germline V CDR1 and CDR2: WSHSY, SAAADI. The CDR3 runs 15 residues. Losses at the gene ends were 7 bases for V and 4 bases for J; bases not matched to a gene: 9. CDR3 sequence reads: CASMDLGLAEYEQYF. The CDR3, as DNA: TGCGCCAGCATGGACCTGGGACTAGCGGAGTACGAGCAGTACTTC.

The rearrangement uses TRBV7-2 and TRBJ2-3; TRBD1 aligns across 10 bases. V shed 3 bases and J 4 bases; nucleotides not matched to a gene: 7. The germline CDR1 and CDR2 sequences are SGHTA and FQGNSA. The CDR3 has 16 residues. The CDR3 bases are TGTGCCAGCAGCTTGGGGGGACAGGGGTTTGCAGATACGCAGTATTTT. Its protein is CASSLGGQGFADTQYF.

V gene TRBV27 combines with J gene TRBJ2-2, with TRBD1 matching 9 bases. V was clipped by 5 bases and J by 4 bases; unmatched bases: 8. CDR1 and CDR2 from the germline V gene are MNHEY and SMNVEV (reference sequence). This CDR3 region has 16 residues. CDR3 nucleotides: TGTGCCAGCAGTAGCTACGACAGGGGGGGCACCGGGGAGCTGTTTTTT. Protein product: CASSSYDRGGTGELFF.

Concerning this clone itself: Given a much more abundant clone one base away, this may be a read error. The same CDR3 can be traced to other DNA sequences in this sample. The chain uses TRBV30 and TRBJ1-2; unclear D gene. This CDR3 comprises 14 residues. Germline loops: CDR1 GTSNPN, CDR2 SVGIG (reference sequence). DNA for the CDR3: TGCGCCTGCTCCCCCGGGGAATCGAGCTATGGCTACACCTTC. Protein: CACSPGESSYGYTF.

The sample holds one count of this clone. The rearrangement links TRBV4-3 to TRBJ2-7; TRBD1 or TRBD2 may be the D gene (6 bases each). The CDR3 covers 16 residues. Trimming left V 0 bases short and J 2 bases short, with 14 bases between. The germline gives CDR1 LGHNA, CDR2 YSLEER. This CDR3 is CASSQEGGGLTYEQYF. The CDR3 DNA is TGCGCCAGCAGCCAAGAGGGTGGGGGGCTTACCTACGAGCAGTACTTC.

In this sample, this clone turned up once. The rearrangement joins TRBV18 to TRBJ1-1, with D perhaps TRBD1 (6 bases). The V and J ends lost 11 bases and 1 base respectively, with 17 bases between them. Germline V gene data show CDR1 as KGHSH and CDR2 as LQKENI. The CDR3 has 14 residues. The CDR3 DNA is TGTGCCTCGGGGGGCAGGACACAGAACACTGAAGCTTTCTTT. Protein sequence: CASGGRTQNTEAFF.

This sequence joins TRBV16 and TRBJ1-1; no definite D call. V was trimmed by 8 bases and J by 1 base, leaving 17 bases between them. CDR1 and CDR2 (germline): KGHSY, FQNENV. This CDR3 is 15 amino acids long. This CDR3 is CASAKWGGKNTEAFF. CDR3 sequence (DNA): TGTGCCAGCGCTAAGTGGGGAGGTAAGAACACTGAAGCTTTCTTT.

As concerns this clone: The sample contains more than one DNA sequence encoding this CDR3. This chain links TRBV9 with TRBJ2-3; D is possibly TRBD2 (6 bases). The germline V gene encodes CDR1 SGDLS and CDR2 YYNGEE. This CDR3 contains 14 residues. The V end lost 4 bases, the J end lost 0 bases, and 9 bases lay between the germline ends. CDR3 nucleotides: TGTGCCAGCAGCCTGAGCGGGAGCACAGATACGCAGTATTTT. This gives the protein CASSLSGSTDTQYF. The full variable domain, in which reference TRBV9 and TRBJ2-3 provide the parts outside the CDR3, is DSGVTQTPKHLITATGQRVTLRCSPRSGDLSVYWYQQSLDQGLQFLIQYYNGEERAKGNILERFSAQQFPDLHSELNLSSLELGDSALYFCASSLSGSTDTQYFGPGTRLTVL.

This chain joins TRBV7-9 and TRBJ2-7; D gene uncertain. With 6 bases removed from V and 0 bases from J, the gap between germline ends came to 12 bases. CDR1 and CDR2 (germline): SEHNR, FQNEAQ (reference sequence). CDR3 length equals 14 residues. The DNA for the CDR3 is TGTGCCAGCAGTCATCAGCCGAGCTCCTACGAGCAGTACTTC. Residues: CASSHQPSSYEQYF.

This chain uses TRBV6-1 with TRBJ2-7, with D possibly TRBD2 on 6 matching bases. Trimming removed 6 bases from V and 0 bases from J, with 12 bases in between. This CDR3 spans 14 amino acids. Germline CDR1 reads MNHNS; CDR2 reads SASEGT. CDR3 sequence (DNA): TGTGCCAGCAGATATGGGGGAGGCTCCTACGAGCAGTACTTC. Amino acids: CASRYGGGSYEQYF.

The chain joins TRBV10-2 to TRBJ1-1; D remains unclear. With 6 bases removed from V and 1 base from J, the gap between germline ends came to 9 bases. This CDR3 contains 13 residues. The germline V gene encodes CDR1 WSHSY and CDR2 SAAADI. The CDR3 sequence: CASRADWNTEAFF. DNA for the CDR3: TGCGCCAGCAGAGCCGACTGGAACACTGAAGCTTTCTTT.

The chain uses TRBV6-4 and TRBJ1-6, with D hard to call. The V end was cut by 6 bases, the J end by 6 bases, with 9 bases between. Germline assignment: CDR1 MRHNA and CDR2 SNTAGT. This CDR3 is built from 13 residues. The CDR3 loop is CASRADFNSPLHF. The CDR3 DNA reads as TGTGCCAGCAGGGCAGATTTTAATTCACCCCTCCACTTT.

The gene calls are TRBV6-6 and TRBJ1-6; D is uncertain. Trimming took off 6 bases at V and 7 bases at J, with 10 bases between the two ends. CDR3 length equals 13 residues. CDR1 is MNHNY, CDR2 SVGAGI, per germline (reference sequence). The CDR3 here is CASRIAVNSPLHF. The CDR3 DNA reads as TGTGCCAGCAGAATCGCAGTGAATTCACCCCTCCACTTT.